The 13 T cell receptor beta chains below all came from one sample that was sequenced in a study of post-analysis software for immune sequencing data. Overall study findings and caveats: About five TRBV segments were more frequent in patients than controls; TRBV5-6, TRBV5-1 and TRBV20-1 belonged to this group.

Unique molecular identifiers tagged the TCR beta cDNA libraries. TCRdb redid the calling of the PCR reads with MiXCR, one entry per CDR3 protein. This sample has about 620,000 distinct CDR3 sequences, with 44% found just once. No antigen is known for these receptors. The sequenced sample consisted of blood. These receptors were collected from a girl aged 10-17 years with multiple sclerosis.

This clonotype was recorded a few times. This chain joins TRBV12-3 or TRBV12-4 and TRBJ2-1; 12 bases agree with TRBD2. The CDR3 length is 15 residues. V lost 4 bases to trimming and J lost 7 bases; unmatched junction nucleotides: 5. For the CDR3, the DNA is TGTGCCAGCAGTTCTAGCGGGGGGGCCTCAAATGAGCAGTTCTTC. Translation gives CASSSSGGASNEQFF.

The gene calls are TRBV7-2 and TRBJ2-5, with 11 positions matching TRBD2. The V gene's germline CDR1 is SGHTA and CDR2 FQGNSA. The CDR3 is made up of 15 amino acids. Unmatched junction bases numbered 13, after V lost 5 bases and J lost 11 bases. The CDR3 bases are TGTGCCAGCAGCAAAGGTAGCGGGAGGGCCCACAAGCAGTACTTC. Amino acid sequence: CASSKGSGRAHKQYF.

This clonotype was detected only a few times. This rearrangement joins TRBV10-3 to TRBJ2-3, with D possibly being TRBD2 (5 bases). Per germline, CDR1 ENHRY and CDR2 SYGVKD. The CDR3 is 13 residues long. The ends were cut back, 4 bases at V and 3 bases at J, with 8 bases in the middle. The DNA for the CDR3 is TGTGCCATCAGTGGTGAGGGAACAGATACGCAGTATTTT. It yields the protein CAISGEGTDTQYF.

A word on this clonotype: Its ends do not fully match the called genes, so a read error is possible. This chain links TRBV27 with TRBJ2-3; TRBD1 might be the D (5 bases). The CDR3 length is 14 residues. Germline V gives CDR1 MNHEY, CDR2 SMNVEV (reference sequence). Here the CDR3 reads CATSLMGRKDAQYF. CDR3 sequence (DNA): TGTGCCACCTCGTTAATGGGGCGAAAAGATGCGCAGTATTTT.

This clonotype came up a few times. The chain uses TRBV7-3 and TRBJ2-6, with TRBD1 identical over 10 bases. The CDR3 extends over 18 amino acids. Trimming at V came to 2 bases and at J to 0 bases, leaving 4 bases not matched to a gene. Per the germline V gene, CDR1 is SGHTA and CDR2 is FQGTGA. CDR3 protein: CASSLWTGGYSGANVLTF. The CDR3 DNA reads TGTGCCAGCAGCTTATGGACAGGGGGTTACTCTGGGGCCAACGTCCTGACTTTC.

This clonotype came up a few times. The CDR3 spells CASSPKEASGGRGEQFF. The CDR3 nucleotides are TGTGCCAGCAGCCCCAAGGAGGCTAGCGGGGGGAGGGGTGAGCAGTTCTTC. The chain is built from TRBV4-2 and TRBJ2-1, with 11 bases aligning to TRBD2. The germline V gene has CDR1 LGHNA and CDR2 YNFKEQ. This CDR3 has 17 residues. V lost 4 bases to trimming and J lost 9 bases; unmatched junction nucleotides: 14.

V gene TRBV20-1 combines with J gene TRBJ2-1, with D hard to call. V lost 4 bases, J lost 6 bases, and 10 bases lay in between. The CDR3 has 12 amino acids. Germline values: CDR1 DFQATT, CDR2 SNEGSKA (reference sequence). CDR3 nucleotides: TGCAGTGCTATTACCCAAGGCAATGAGCAGTTCTTC. Protein sequence: CSAITQGNEQFF.

This clonotype was recorded a few times. This rearrangement joins TRBV11-3 to TRBJ1-1; 7 bases match TRBD1. The J segment lost 1 base and the V segment lost 4 bases, leaving 6 bases of the junction unmatched. The CDR3 contains 15 residues. In germline, CDR1 is SGHNT, CDR2 YENEEA. The CDR3 coding sequence is TGTGCCAGCAGCTCTGCCGGGACAGCGAACACTGAAGCTTTCTTT. Translated: CASSSAGTANTEAFF.

This clonotype appeared a few times. The rearrangement joins TRBV12-3 or TRBV12-4 to TRBJ2-5, with TRBD2 matching over 15 bases. The end of the DNA fits TRBJ2-7 better, so the J call may be wrong. CDR3 length: 16 residues. CDR3 DNA: TGTGCCAGTTCGGCGCGGACTAGCGGGAGGGGGAACGAGCAGTACTTC. Translating gives CASSARTSGRGNEQYF.

A few counts support this clonotype. The chain employs TRBV12-3 or TRBV12-4 and TRBJ2-1; D unresolved. This CDR3 contains 13 residues. V was shortened by 6 bases and J by 4 bases, with 10 bases between the two germline ends. The CDR3 region is CASSPMRYNEQFF. The CDR3 region has the DNA TGTGCCAGCAGCCCTATGCGGTACAATGAGCAGTTCTTC.

The rearrangement joins TRBV12-3 or TRBV12-4 to TRBJ2-7; D assignment may be TRBD1 or TRBD2 (7 bases each). The ends were cut back, 8 bases at V and 7 bases at J, with 18 bases in the middle. This CDR3 region has 13 residues. DNA of the CDR3: TGTGCCAGCGCTTGGGAGGGGGCAGATGAGCAGTACTTC. It yields the protein CASAWEGADEQYF.

The V and J genes are TRBV4-1 and TRBJ2-5, with D possibly being TRBD1 or TRBD2 (6 bases each). Deletions cut 4 bases from V and 5 bases from J, with 14 bases between. This CDR3 is 14 amino acids long. Germline V gene sequence: CDR1 MGHRA, CDR2 YSYEKL. The CDR3 sequence: CASSPSEGGETQYF. CDR3 DNA sequence: TGCGCCAGCAGCCCGTCAGAGGGGGGTGAGACCCAGTACTTC.

This clonotype has a single count. This chain links TRBV5-5 with TRBJ2-7, with 15 positions matching TRBD2. The CDR3 loop spans 15 amino acids. V lost 4 bases and J lost 5; bases outside the gene matches: 4. Germline CDR1 is SGHKS and CDR2 is YYEKEE (reference sequence). CDR3 sequence: CASSNGLAGGHEQYF. DNA for the CDR3: TGTGCCAGCAGCAACGGACTAGCGGGAGGGCACGAGCAGTACTTC.